These 19 T cell receptor beta chains were all obtained from the same sample, sequenced in a study of tumor-infiltrating lymphocytes in localized non-small cell lung cancer. Some clones are missing from TCRdb's copy, which holds only in-frame ones; the method was immunoSEQ multiplex PCR. Of about 3,100 clones in the sample, about 69% are singletons; the top ten hold about 18%. The sequenced material came from uninvolved lung tissue not adjacent to the tumor. The origin of the receptors is a human donor with non-small cell lung cancer.

The V and J genes are TRBV6-5 and TRBJ1-2; D possibly corresponds to TRBD1 (6 bases). Trimming took 5 bases from V and 3 from J, leaving 10 bases between them. CDR3 size: 13 residues. Germline V gene lookup returns CDR1 MNHEY and CDR2 SVGAGI. The CDR3 spells CASSRQDYYGYTF. The DNA for the CDR3 is TGTGCCAGCAGTCGACAGGACTACTATGGCTACACCTTC.

The table lists this clone with a few counts. V and J are TRBV5-6 and TRBJ1-5; D remains unclear. Trimming removed 3 bases at V and 3 bases at J, with 10 bases between. The CDR3 consists of 14 residues. CDR1 is SGHDT and CDR2 is YYEEEE in the germline V gene. Here the CDR3 reads CASSSPSDNQPQHF. CDR3 nucleotide sequence: TGTGCCAGCAGCTCCCCCTCAGACAATCAGCCCCAGCATTTT.

The chain employs TRBV5-6 and TRBJ1-6, with D perhaps matching TRBD1 (6 bases). Germline CDR1 and CDR2: SGHDT and YYEEEE. Between the trimmed V and J ends, which lost 4 bases and 3 bases, there was a span of 14 bases. This CDR3 has 16 residues. The CDR3 spells CASSAHRDLYNSPLHF. CDR3 nucleotides: TGTGCCAGCAGCGCACACAGGGACCTCTATAATTCACCCCTCCACTTT.

The gene calls are TRBV9 and TRBJ2-2; a possible D gene is TRBD2 (7 bases). The CDR3 loop spans 17 amino acids. V was cut by 4 bases and J by 4 bases, with 20 bases left in between. Germline CDR1 is SGDLS and CDR2 is YYNGEE. CDR3 residues: CASSLTSGGAGTGELFF. Here the CDR3 DNA reads TGTGCCAGCAGCTTAACCTCGGGGGGCGCCGGCACCGGGGAGCTGTTTTTT.

The J gene is TRBJ2-3, the V gene TRBV18; D uncertain. The germline V and J ends were trimmed by 3 bases and 1 base, with 11 bases remaining between them. Per the germline V gene, CDR1 is KGHSH and CDR2 is LQKENI. The CDR3 length is 15 residues. This chain's CDR3 is CASSPRVNGTDTQYF. The CDR3, as DNA: TGTGCCAGCTCACCTAGGGTAAATGGCACAGATACGCAGTATTTT.

The chain is built from TRBV19 and TRBJ2-3; TRBD1 agrees at 8 bases. The V gene's germline CDR1 is LNHDA and CDR2 SQIVND (reference sequence). V lost 3 bases and J lost 2; bases outside the gene matches: 7. The CDR3 runs 16 residues. CDR3 residues: CASSITGTGLTDTQYF. CDR3 coding DNA: TGTGCCAGTAGTATTACCGGGACAGGCCTCACAGATACGCAGTATTTT.

In its sample, this clone was seen a few times. V gene TRBV5-1 combines with J gene TRBJ1-1, with a possible D match to TRBD1 (5 bases). This CDR3 comprises 14 residues. Trimming cost V 4 bases and J 4 bases, with 14 bases left between them. Per germline, CDR1 SGHRS and CDR2 YFSETQ. The CDR3 bases are TGCGCCAGCAGCCAACAGGCGGGGGGCACTGAAGCTTTCTTT. This translates into CASSQQAGGTEAFF. The full variable domain, its missing parts supplied by reference TRBV5-1 and TRBJ1-1, is KAGVTQTPRYLIKTRGQQVTLSCSPISGHRSVSWYQQTPGQGLQFLFEYFSETQRNKGNFPGRFSGRQFSNSRSEMNVSTLELGDSALYLCASSQQAGGTEAFFGQGTRLTVV.

The chain links TRBV12-5 to TRBJ2-7, with TRBD2 matching over 10 bases. J was trimmed by 5 bases and V by 6 bases; bases with no gene match: 19. This CDR3 is 18 amino acids long. Germline lookup yields CDR1 LGHNT and CDR2 FRNRAP. The CDR3 nucleotides read TGTGCTAGTGGATGTCGGATATGGCTAGCGGGAGTTGTCAACGAGCAGTACTTC. This gives the protein CASGCRIWLAGVVNEQYF.

The genes are TRBV7-9 and TRBJ1-3; TRBD1 aligns across 7 bases. The germline V gene has CDR1 SEHNR and CDR2 FQNEAQ (reference sequence). The trim removed 4 bases at V and 4 bases at J, leaving 10 bases unmatched. The CDR3 runs to 16 residues. DNA of the CDR3: TGTGCCAGCAGCTCCAACCCGGGACAGAGAGGAAACACCATATATTTT. Its translation: CASSSNPGQRGNTIYF.

The rearrangement links TRBV10-3 to TRBJ2-3; 10 positions match TRBD1. CDR3 size: 14 residues. CDR1 and CDR2 from the germline V gene are ENHRY and SYGVKD. Losses at the gene ends were 11 bases for V and 3 bases for J; bases not matched to a gene: 8. The CDR3 nucleotides read TGTGCCGCTACCGGGACAGGGGCAACAGATACGCAGTATTTT. Amino acids: CAATGTGATDTQYF.

This chain joins TRBV6-1 and TRBJ2-7; TRBD1 is a possible D gene (6 bases). The germline gives CDR1 MNHNS, CDR2 SASEGT. Trimming left V 5 bases short and J 12 bases short, with 17 bases between. The CDR3 loop spans 12 amino acids. DNA for the CDR3: TGTGCCAGCAGTCCCGACAGGTCGGCGTGGTACTTC. It encodes CASSPDRSAWYF.

This clone was seen more than once but under ten times. The chain has TRBV7-2 and TRBJ1-1; possible D gene TRBD1, 6 bases. Germline-derived CDR1 and CDR2 are SGHTA and FQGNSA. V shed 6 bases and J shed 11 bases, with 16 bases lying between them. The CDR3 loop spans 12 amino acids. The CDR3 DNA follows: TGTGCCAGCAGTAATAACAGGGAGTCGGCTTTCTTT. It yields the protein CASSNNRESAFF.

This chain links TRBV13 with TRBJ2-1, with D maybe TRBD1 (5 bases). Between the trimmed V and J ends, which lost 4 bases and 2 bases, there was a span of 9 bases. This CDR3 has 14 residues. The germline CDR1 and CDR2 sequences are PRHDT and FYEKMQ (reference sequence). The CDR3 protein is CASSCLGAYNEQFF. The CDR3 DNA reads as TGTGCCAGCAGCTGCCTAGGGGCCTACAATGAGCAGTTCTTC.

In regard to this clone: One junction end does not reproduce the germline sequence, and a read error may be involved. The chain links TRBV4-3 to TRBJ1-2, with D maybe TRBD1 (6 bases). Germline V CDR1 and CDR2: LGHNA, YSLEER. This CDR3 contains 16 residues. The CDR3 loop reads CASSEDRDAGDYGYTF. Written as DNA, the CDR3 is TGCGCCAGCAGCGAAGACCGGGACGCAGGGGACTATGGCTACACCTTC.

The genes are TRBV6-5 and TRBJ2-7; D is unclear. V was pared by 6 bases and J by 2 bases, with 14 bases between. The V gene's germline CDR1 is MNHEY and CDR2 SVGAGI. This CDR3 spans 14 amino acids. The CDR3, as DNA: TGTGCCAGCAGCCAGGAGAGAAAGCCCTACGAGCAGTACTTC. Protein sequence: CASSQERKPYEQYF.

This rearrangement joins TRBV5-5 to TRBJ1-2; 7 bases match TRBD1. This CDR3 contains 15 residues. The V segment lost 0 bases and the J segment 4 bases; nucleotides outside the gene matches: 6. CDR1 and CDR2 from the germline V gene are SGHKS and YYEKEE (reference sequence). This chain's CDR3 is CASSLAQGVLYGYTF. For the CDR3, the DNA is TGTGCCAGCAGCTTGGCGCAGGGGGTGCTCTATGGCTACACCTTC.

This clone was seen a few times. This chain uses TRBV27 with TRBJ1-5; 10 nucleotides match TRBD1. V shed 6 bases and J 3 bases; nucleotides not matched to a gene: 2. The CDR3 is 14 amino acids. In germline, CDR1 is MNHEY, CDR2 SMNVEV (reference sequence). This chain's CDR3 is CASSGTGANQPQHF. The CDR3 region has the DNA TGTGCCAGCAGCGGGACAGGGGCCAATCAGCCCCAGCATTTT.

The J gene is TRBJ2-5, the V gene TRBV7-1; 11 bases map to TRBD2. TRBV7-1 carries the ORF label, with uncertain function. V lost 6 bases, J lost 7 bases, and 4 bases stayed unmatched. The CDR3 is 13 amino acids. CDR3 in amino acids: CASSSGLAGTQYF. CDR3 DNA sequence: TGTGCCAGCAGTTCCGGACTAGCGGGGACCCAGTACTTC.

The chain links TRBV28 to TRBJ2-3; TRBD2 is a possible D gene (5 bases). CDR1 is MDHEN and CDR2 is SYDVKM in the germline V gene. The CDR3 is 17 residues long. V was trimmed by 5 bases and J by 0 bases, leaving 18 bases between them. DNA of the CDR3: TGTGCCAGCAGTGGGATGGGGTCTAGCAGAAGCACAGATACGCAGTATTTT. This sequence encodes CASSGMGSSRSTDTQYF.